This is a list of T cell receptor beta chains from one sample in a study of T cell repertoires in cytomegalovirus infection. These receptors have no identified antigens. MiXCR, run by TCRdb on the reads, gives a single entry per CDR3 protein. The data show roughly 700,000 distinct CDR3 sequences, with roughly a third seen just once and about 20% held by the top ten. The sequencing here drew on cultured PBMCs, taken from culture after CMV antigen stimulation. These receptors were obtained from a human donor in good health (CMV status not recorded). Some clones in this sample may be carry-over from other donors' samples. Each CDR3 is given with its conserved first and last residue. Each record gives: V gene, CDR3 protein.

TRBV4-2,CASSQEREYEQYF
TRBV12-3/TRBV12-4,CASSPGTSRPEQFF
TRBV7-2,CASSLSSNTQYF
TRBV2,CASTFLKSEQFF
TRBV12-3/TRBV12-4,CASSMTANNQPQHF
TRBV7-2,CASSLGAYNEQFF
TRBV7-2,CASSPTAGRQTF
TRBV7-2,CASSYHLSYEQYF
TRBV7-2,CASSLNPRHTQYF
TRBV4-2,CASSQEYGARNTIYF
TRBV28,CASSLSGAHNQPQHF
TRBV5-1,CASSYVRFYGYTF
TRBV27,CASSFWRGRANTGELFF
TRBV2,CASSLIRGNQPQHF
TRBV19,CASSIREGTVNQPQHF
TRBV12-3/TRBV12-4,CASSLRTASEADTQYF
TRBV23-1,CASIRELGTDTQYF